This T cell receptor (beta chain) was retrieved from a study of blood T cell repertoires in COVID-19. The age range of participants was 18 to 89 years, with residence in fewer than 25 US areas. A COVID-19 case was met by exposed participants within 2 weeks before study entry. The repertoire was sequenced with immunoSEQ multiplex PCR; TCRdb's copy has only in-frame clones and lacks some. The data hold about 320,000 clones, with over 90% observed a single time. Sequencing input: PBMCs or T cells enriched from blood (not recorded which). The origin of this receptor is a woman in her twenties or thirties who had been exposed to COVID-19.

The CDR3 DNA sequence: TGTGCCAGTAGTATGGGGGCAGGCCATGAAAAACTGTTTTTT. Its protein product is CASSMGAGHEKLFF. The J gene is TRBJ1-4, the V gene TRBV19; D perhaps matches TRBD1 (6 bases). CDR3 length equals 14 residues. The germline V gene encodes CDR1 LNHDA and CDR2 SQIVND (reference sequence). V gave up 3 bases and J gave up 6 bases, with 11 bases separating them.